This T cell receptor beta chain appears in the sequencing data of a study of PD-1 blockade in classical Hodgkin lymphoma. The overall study: Patients were infused with nivolumab 3 mg/kg every 2 weeks. General study findings and limits: Baseline TCR diversity was reportedly lower in newly diagnosed patients than healthy donors.

Points on this clone: Its antigen is still unknown.

Each patient's relapse followed autologous stem cell transplantation, and brentuximab vedotin exposure varied. The method was immunoSEQ multiplex PCR; TCRdb's version includes in-frame clones alone and lacks a portion of them. The sample lists about 16,000 clones; 55% to 80% were seen once. The V end was cut by 0 bases, the J end by 0 bases, with 11 bases between. The V gene's germline CDR1 is ENHRY and CDR2 SYGVKD. The CDR3 length is 17 residues. The sequences come from peripheral blood mononuclear cells (PBMCs), collected at baseline. The rearrangement joins TRBV10-3 to TRBJ2-2; D might be TRBD2 (6 bases). The sequence came from a human donor with classical Hodgkin lymphoma. CDR3 in DNA: TGTGCCATCAGTGAGTCCCTTTGGGACTCGAACACCGGGGAGCTGTTTTTT. Its translation is CAISESLWDSNTGELFF.